These 20 T cell receptor beta chains originate from one sample sequenced in a study of human T cells and chemical hapten exposure. Time point of the sample: pre-sensitization, week 0. As for treatment: therapeutic diphenylcyclopropenone sensitization with weekly scalp DPC. Each CDR3 protein gets one entry after TCRdb re-called the RACE reads with MiXCR. The sample records 50,000 to 65,000 distinct CDR3 sequences, approximately 7% being singletons. This specimen consisted of whole blood, obtained in connection with sensitization to the hapten diphenylcyclopropenone (DPC). The receptor source for this set is a woman in her thirties with alopecia areata. Some clones in this sample may be carry-over from other donors' samples.

The chain uses TRBV5-6 and TRBJ2-3; D is tentatively TRBD1 or TRBD2 (7 bases each). The V and J ends lost 3 bases and 1 base respectively, with 18 bases between them. CDR1 SGHDT and CDR2 YYEEEE come from the germline V gene. The CDR3 covers 17 residues. The DNA of the CDR3 is TGTGCCAGCAGCTCTACGGGGAGGGACAGACGCACAGATACGCAGTATTTT. It is translated as CASSSTGRDRRTDTQYF.

This clonotype was seen at least ten times. The chain joins TRBV7-8 to TRBJ1-3; no clear D. With 2 bases removed from V and 8 bases from J, the gap between germline ends came to 4 bases. Looked up from germline, CDR1 is SGHVS and CDR2 is FQNEAQ. This CDR3 region has 11 residues. The CDR3 bases are TGTGCCAGCAGCTTAATAGACACCATATATTTT. Protein: CASSLIDTIYF.

This clonotype occurred many times. V and J are TRBV5-4 and TRBJ1-2; TRBD1 is a possible D gene (5 bases). Trimming stripped 4 bases from V and 8 bases from J, with 18 bases between. This CDR3 region has 14 residues. Germline CDR1 SGHNT, CDR2 YYREEE (reference sequence). In DNA, the CDR3 is TGTGCCAGCAGCCACGAGGGAAGGGGACTCGGCTACACCTTC. Translated, it gives CASSHEGRGLGYTF.

In this sample, this clonotype turned up many times. The chain carries TRBV30 and TRBJ1-2, with D possibly matching TRBD1 (5 bases). In germline, CDR1 is GTSNPN, CDR2 SVGIG (reference sequence). Trimming removed 8 bases from V and 4 bases from J, with 11 bases in between. CDR3 length equals 11 residues. CDR3 nucleotides: TGTGCCGACGGGGGGGTCTATGGCTACACCTTC. Residues: CADGGVYGYTF. Full variable domain (outside the CDR3, taken from reference TRBV30 and TRBJ1-2): SQTIHQWPATLVQPVGSPLSLECTVEGTSNPNLYWYRQAAGRGLQLLFYSVGIGQISSEVPQNLSASRPQDRQFILSSKKLLLSDSGFYLCADGGVYGYTFGSGTRLTVV.

The sample holds many counts of this clonotype. The gene calls are TRBV2 and TRBJ2-1; possibly TRBD1 for D (5 bases). The CDR3 sequence is 12 residues long. CDR1 and CDR2 from the germline V gene are SNHLY and FYNNEI. The V end was cut by 6 bases, the J end by 4 bases, with 7 bases between. The CDR3 region is CASRWTYNEQFF. As DNA, the CDR3 is TGTGCCAGCAGATGGACATACAATGAGCAGTTCTTC.

V gene TRBV6-5 combines with J gene TRBJ2-7, with no clear D. Germline CDR1 and CDR2: MNHEY and SVGAGI. The V and J ends lost 6 bases and 7 bases respectively, with 10 bases between them. This CDR3 has 11 residues. The CDR3 protein is CASSPLREQYF. The CDR3 nucleotides read TGTGCCAGCAGCCCCTTGAGGGAGCAGTACTTC.

This clonotype was detected many times. This chain uses TRBV3-1 with TRBJ2-1, with 7 bases lining up with TRBD2. This CDR3 comprises 15 residues. Trimming took 5 bases from V and 10 from J; bases not matched to a gene: 14. Germline CDR1 reads LGHDT; CDR2 reads YNNKEL (reference sequence). The CDR3 DNA reads as TGTGCCAGCAGCGTAACTAGCGATCCCGAAGGGGAGCAGTTCTTC. This gives the protein CASSVTSDPEGEQFF.

This clonotype appeared many times. V usage is TRBV28 and J usage is TRBJ2-3; 7 positions agree with TRBD1. Germline V gives CDR1 MDHEN, CDR2 SYDVKM. CDR3 length equals 16 residues. V gave up 5 bases and J gave up 0 bases; unmatched junction bases: 8. CDR3 region: CASSGTQGRSTDTQYF. DNA of the CDR3: TGTGCCAGCAGTGGTACACAGGGGCGTAGCACAGATACGCAGTATTTT.

The chain joins TRBV12-3 or TRBV12-4 to TRBJ2-7; D perhaps matches TRBD2 (7 bases). This CDR3 comprises 15 residues. V was shortened by 7 bases and J by 3 bases, with 19 bases between the two germline ends. The DNA of the CDR3 is TGTGCCAGCACCCTAGGGGGGGGGCCCCGCTACGAGCAGTACTTC. Protein sequence: CASTLGGGPRYEQYF.

This clonotype was counted many times. The chain links TRBV5-1 to TRBJ1-1; D call uncertain. Trimming shortened V by 0 bases and J by 7 bases, and 19 bases separated the two germline ends. Per the germline V gene, CDR1 is SGHRS and CDR2 is YFSETQ. The CDR3 contains 16 residues. Written as DNA, the CDR3 is TGCGCCAGCAGCTTGGCCACGGCCGTTGTAACTGGTGAAGCTTTCTTT. Amino acids: CASSLATAVVTGEAFF.

This clonotype was counted at least ten times. The chain has TRBV7-2 and TRBJ1-6; 9 bases agree with TRBD1. Trimming removed 5 bases from V and 2 bases from J; junction bases left unmatched: 4. The CDR3 runs 16 residues. CDR1 SGHTA and CDR2 FQGNSA come from the germline V gene. DNA of the CDR3: TGTGCCAGCAGCCTCGGACAGGGGACCTATAATTCACCCCTCCACTTT. This encodes CASSLGQGTYNSPLHF.

The V gene is TRBV29-1, the J gene TRBJ1-6; 9 bases map to TRBD1. This CDR3 has 15 residues. The J segment lost 7 bases and the V segment lost 3 bases, leaving 7 bases of the junction unmatched. Germline CDR1 and CDR2: SQVTM and ANQGSEA. As DNA, the CDR3 is TGCAGCGTTGATGAGGTGACAGGGGGAAATTCACCCCTCCACTTT. Protein product: CSVDEVTGGNSPLHF.

The chain employs TRBV7-9 and TRBJ1-1, with D possibly matching TRBD1 (6 bases). Between the trimmed V and J ends, which lost 3 bases and 1 base, there was a span of 9 bases. The V gene's germline CDR1 is SEHNR and CDR2 FQNEAQ (reference sequence). The CDR3 length is 14 residues. The CDR3 nucleotides read TGTGCCAGCAGCTTGGGGGGCCGGAACACTGAAGCTTTCTTT. Amino acids: CASSLGGRNTEAFF.

This clonotype was observed at least ten times. The rearrangement links TRBV24-1 to TRBJ1-5; tentative D call: TRBD1 (5 bases). V was shortened by 12 bases and J by 1 base, with 21 bases between the two germline ends. Germline CDR1 and CDR2: KGHDR and SFDVKD. CDR3 length equals 16 residues. The CDR3 protein is CAPPGPNLRSNQPQHF. In DNA, the CDR3 is TGTGCCCCCCCGGGGCCAAACCTAAGGAGCAATCAGCCCCAGCATTTT.

This clonotype appeared many times. The chain is built from TRBV6-1 and TRBJ1-4, with a weak D call TRBD1 (5 bases). From germline, CDR1 is MNHNS and CDR2 SASEGT. The CDR3 is 15 residues long. The V end was cut by 7 bases, the J end by 0 bases, with 12 bases between. The CDR3 protein is CASIGDTATNEKLFF. The DNA for the CDR3 is TGTGCCAGCATAGGGGATACTGCAACTAATGAAAAACTGTTTTTT.

This clonotype appeared a few times. V and J are TRBV9 and TRBJ2-3, with D unresolved. The CDR3 contains 13 residues. Germline CDR1 SGDLS, CDR2 YYNGEE. V shed 7 bases and J shed 0 bases, with 9 bases lying between them. The CDR3 loop reads CASSVSSTDTQYF. CDR3 nucleotides: TGTGCCAGCTCCGTTTCTAGCACAGATACGCAGTATTTT.

As to this clonotype: Being one base from a much bigger clone, this may be a read error. The V gene is TRBV5-1, the J gene TRBJ1-6; TRBD1 agrees at 11 bases. The germline CDR1 and CDR2 sequences are SGHRS and YFSETQ. The CDR3 sequence is 14 residues long. The CDR3 DNA reads as TGCGCCAGCAGGAGTGGGACAGGGGGATCACCCCTCAACTTT. It yields the protein CASRSGTGGSPLNF.

This clonotype has at least ten counts. The J gene is TRBJ2-3, the V gene TRBV29-1, with a weak D call TRBD2 (6 bases). Germline V gene data show CDR1 as SQVTM and CDR2 as ANQGSEA. This CDR3 spans 14 amino acids. The V gene lost 3 bases and the J gene lost 5 bases, with 15 bases spanning the gap. The CDR3 DNA reads as TGCAGCGTTGAGCCTAGCGCGGTCCGAGATACGCAGTATTTT. Protein sequence: CSVEPSAVRDTQYF.

This clonotype came up many times. V and J are TRBV4-2 and TRBJ1-1; D uncertain. This CDR3 region has 14 residues. The germline V gene encodes CDR1 LGHNA and CDR2 YNFKEQ. V was shortened by 0 bases and J by 5 bases, with 10 bases between the two germline ends. CDR3 protein: CASSQDVRDTEAFF. CDR3 nucleotide sequence: TGTGCCAGCAGCCAAGATGTTAGGGATACTGAAGCTTTCTTT.

This clonotype was found many times. The chain employs TRBV12-3 or TRBV12-4 and TRBJ2-1; the D gene could be TRBD1 or TRBD2 (6 bases each). V lost 9 bases to trimming and J lost 8 bases, with 20 bases between them. This CDR3 has 14 residues. This CDR3 is CASLTTGGRDEQFF. CDR3 DNA: TGTGCCAGTTTAACCACCGGGGGCCGCGATGAGCAGTTCTTC.